These T cell receptor beta chains were read from a single sample in a study of T cell changes during pregnancy in multiple sclerosis. The repertoire was sequenced with immunoSEQ multiplex PCR; TCRdb's copy has only in-frame clones and lacks some. The sample has 35,000 to 45,000 clones, roughly 89% seen once. The sample was CD4+ T cells from peripheral blood mononuclear cells, taken in the first trimester of pregnancy. The receptors come from a female donor with multiple sclerosis, enrolled in a pregnancy study. Both conserved end residues are part of each CDR3. A D gene is named only where the DNA matches it firmly. Not all rows give a size; the values are once, few, many and, for expanded clones, a class.

clone size: -
V gene: TRBV10-3
D gene: -
J gene: TRBJ2-7
CDR3 protein: CAISPGTYEQYF
CDR3 DNA: TGTGCCATCAGTCCGGGAACGTACGAGCAGTACTTC

clone size: -
V gene: TRBV7-2
D gene: TRBD1
J gene: TRBJ1-5
CDR3 protein: CASSSGQPNQPQHF
CDR3 DNA: TGTGCCAGCAGCTCGGGACAGCCTAATCAGCCCCAGCATTTT

clone size: few
V gene: TRBV2
D gene: TRBD2
J gene: TRBJ2-5
CDR3 protein: CASSGTSGGGETQYF
CDR3 DNA: TGTGCCAGCAGTGGGACTAGCGGAGGCGGGGAGACCCAGTACTTC

clone size: -
V gene: TRBV7-9
D gene: -
J gene: TRBJ2-5
CDR3 protein: CASSLGLMETQYF
CDR3 DNA: TGTGCCAGCAGCTTAGGGCTGATGGAGACCCAGTACTTC

clone size: -
V gene: TRBV5-4
D gene: TRBD2
J gene: TRBJ2-7
CDR3 protein: CASSLGPGLAAYEQYF
CDR3 DNA: TGTGCCAGCAGCTTGGGGCCGGGACTAGCGGCCTACGAGCAGTACTTC

clone size: once
V gene: TRBV23-1
D gene: TRBD1
J gene: TRBJ2-7
CDR3 protein: CASNGQGFSYEQYF
CDR3 DNA: TGCGCCAGCAACGGACAGGGGTTCTCCTACGAGCAGTACTTC

clone size: -
V gene: TRBV7-9
D gene: TRBD2
J gene: TRBJ2-5
CDR3 protein: CASTWGGQETQYF
CDR3 DNA: TGTGCCAGCACTTGGGGGGGGCAAGAGACCCAGTACTTC

clone size: -
V gene: TRBV6-5
D gene: TRBD1
J gene: TRBJ1-4
CDR3 protein: CASSRLGQAEKLFF
CDR3 DNA: TGTGCCAGCAGCCGTCTCGGACAGGCAGAAAAACTGTTTTTT

clone size: -
V gene: TRBV28
D gene: TRBD1
J gene: TRBJ2-7
CDR3 protein: CASNSAGTGLYEQYF
CDR3 DNA: TGTGCCAGCAATTCCGCCGGGACAGGGCTCTACGAGCAGTACTTC

clone size: -
V gene: TRBV19
D gene: TRBD2
J gene: TRBJ2-1
CDR3 protein: CASIGGGAGGVNNEQFF
CDR3 DNA: TGTGCCAGTATTGGCGGGGGAGCGGGCGGGGTTAACAATGAGCAGTTCTTC

clone size: -
V gene: TRBV5-1
D gene: -
J gene: TRBJ2-7
CDR3 protein: CASSLVGEALYEQYF
CDR3 DNA: TGCGCCAGCAGCTTGGTGGGGGAGGCCCTGTACGAGCAGTACTTC

clone size: once
V gene: TRBV28
D gene: -
J gene: TRBJ1-5
CDR3 protein: CASSLQGQINQPQHF
CDR3 DNA: TGTGCCAGCAGTTTACAAGGACAAATCAATCAGCCCCAGCATTTT

clone size: -
V gene: TRBV5-4
D gene: -
J gene: TRBJ1-3
CDR3 protein: CASSPRGGNTIYF
CDR3 DNA: TGTGCCAGCAGCCCCAGGGGAGGAAACACCATATATTTT

clone size: -
V gene: TRBV29-1
D gene: -
J gene: TRBJ1-1
CDR3 protein: CSVEKRRGNTEAFF
CDR3 DNA: TGCAGCGTTGAAAAACGTCGGGGGAACACTGAAGCTTTCTTT

clone size: -
V gene: TRBV7-8
D gene: TRBD2
J gene: TRBJ2-4
CDR3 protein: CASSRTSGSVQYF
CDR3 DNA: TGTGCCAGCTCCCGGACTAGCGGGAGTGTTCAGTACTTC

clone size: -
V gene: TRBV30
D gene: TRBD1
J gene: TRBJ2-2
CDR3 protein: CAWSVGTGSTGELFF
CDR3 DNA: TGTGCCTGGAGTGTGGGGACAGGGAGCACCGGGGAGCTGTTTTTT

clone size: -
V gene: TRBV7-2
D gene: TRBD2
J gene: TRBJ2-7
CDR3 protein: CASSFKTSGRPRSYEQYF
CDR3 DNA: TGTGCCAGCAGCTTCAAGACTAGCGGGAGGCCTCGCTCCTACGAGCAGTACTTC

clone size: once
V gene: TRBV19
D gene: TRBD2
J gene: TRBJ2-5
CDR3 protein: CASSSAGGGKTQYF
CDR3 DNA: TGTGCCAGTAGCTCAGCGGGAGGCGGAAAGACCCAGTACTTC

clone size: -
V gene: TRBV7-2
D gene: -
J gene: TRBJ2-3
CDR3 protein: CASSLLAPSSTDTQYF
CDR3 DNA: TGTGCCAGCAGCTTACTAGCGCCTTCGAGCACAGATACGCAGTATTTT

clone size: -
V gene: TRBV7-7
D gene: -
J gene: TRBJ2-7
CDR3 protein: CASSPTHGQGYEQYF
CDR3 DNA: TGTGCCAGCAGCCCCACCCATGGGCAGGGCTACGAGCAGTACTTC

clone size: -
V gene: TRBV5-1
D gene: -
J gene: TRBJ2-3
CDR3 protein: CASSFEGIDTQYF
CDR3 DNA: TGCGCCAGCAGCTTCGAGGGTATAGATACGCAGTATTTT

clone size: -
V gene: TRBV9
D gene: -
J gene: TRBJ2-7
CDR3 protein: CASSPRDRTYEQYF
CDR3 DNA: TGTGCCAGCAGCCCCCGCGACAGGACCTACGAGCAGTACTTC

clone size: many
V gene: TRBV19
D gene: -
J gene: TRBJ1-2
CDR3 protein: CASRREVPGGYTF
CDR3 DNA: TGTGCCAGTAGGCGTGAGGTCCCGGGTGGCTACACCTTC

clone size: once
V gene: TRBV7-5
D gene: -
J gene: TRBJ1-5
CDR3 protein: CVRSFRTGVGNQPQHF
CDR3 DNA: TGTGTCAGAAGCTTTCGGACAGGGGTCGGCAATCAGCCCCAGCATTTT

clone size: once
V gene: TRBV5-4
D gene: -
J gene: TRBJ2-3
CDR3 protein: CAGSLVAGKGDTQYF
CDR3 DNA: TGTGCCGGCAGCTTAGTCGCCGGGAAAGGGGATACGCAGTATTTT

clone size: -
V gene: TRBV29-1
D gene: TRBD1
J gene: TRBJ2-7
CDR3 protein: CSVTDRGPHEQYF
CDR3 DNA: TGCAGCGTTACCGACAGGGGGCCCCACGAGCAGTACTTC

clone size: -
V gene: TRBV9
D gene: -
J gene: TRBJ2-1
CDR3 protein: CASSVVLRAEQFF
CDR3 DNA: TGTGCCAGCAGCGTAGTATTGCGGGCTGAGCAGTTCTTC

clone size: -
V gene: TRBV4-2
D gene: -
J gene: TRBJ2-1
CDR3 protein: CASSQEGRVADSYNEQFF
CDR3 DNA: TGTGCCAGCAGCCAAGAGGGTCGGGTAGCGGACTCCTACAATGAGCAGTTCTTC

clone size: -
V gene: TRBV5-1
D gene: TRBD2
J gene: TRBJ2-1
CDR3 protein: CASSPRLAGADEQFF
CDR3 DNA: TGCGCCAGCAGCCCCCGCCTAGCGGGAGCGGATGAGCAGTTCTTC

clone size: -
V gene: TRBV2
D gene: TRBD1
J gene: TRBJ1-5
CDR3 protein: CASSLQGGLQPQHF
CDR3 DNA: TGTGCCAGCAGCTTACAGGGGGGGCTTCAGCCCCAGCATTTT

clone size: -
V gene: TRBV7-2
D gene: -
J gene: TRBJ2-7
CDR3 protein: CASSLRRGLSYEQYF
CDR3 DNA: TGTGCCAGCAGCTTGAGGAGGGGGCTCTCCTACGAGCAGTACTTC

clone size: -
V gene: TRBV30
D gene: TRBD1
J gene: TRBJ2-7
CDR3 protein: CAWSKGTGIEQYF
CDR3 DNA: TGTGCCTGGAGTAAAGGGACAGGGATCGAGCAGTACTTC

clone size: -
V gene: TRBV6-5
D gene: -
J gene: TRBJ2-7
CDR3 protein: CATSQEGTYEQYF
CDR3 DNA: TGTGCCACCTCCCAGGAGGGAACATACGAGCAGTACTTC

clone size: -
V gene: TRBV27
D gene: -
J gene: TRBJ1-4
CDR3 protein: CASSLTGWGNEKLFF
CDR3 DNA: TGTGCCAGCAGTTTAACAGGGTGGGGTAATGAAAAACTGTTTTTT

clone size: -
V gene: TRBV19
D gene: -
J gene: TRBJ2-4
CDR3 protein: CASSIQGRRNIQYF
CDR3 DNA: TGTGCCAGTAGTATCCAGGGGCGGCGGAACATTCAGTACTTC

clone size: -
V gene: TRBV27
D gene: -
J gene: TRBJ1-4
CDR3 protein: CASSPGWRGREKLFF
CDR3 DNA: TGTGCCAGCAGCCCCGGGTGGAGGGGACGCGAAAAACTGTTTTTT

clone size: -
V gene: TRBV6-5
D gene: -
J gene: TRBJ2-1
CDR3 protein: CASSQTWLGAREQFF
CDR3 DNA: TGTGCCAGCAGTCAGACCTGGCTTGGAGCGAGGGAGCAGTTCTTC

clone size: -
V gene: TRBV25-1
D gene: -
J gene: TRBJ2-1
CDR3 protein: CASSESTLRGKEQFF
CDR3 DNA: TGTGCCAGCAGTGAATCCACCCTGCGGGGTAAGGAGCAGTTCTTC

clone size: -
V gene: TRBV4-1
D gene: -
J gene: TRBJ1-1
CDR3 protein: CASSLSGGGNTEAFF
CDR3 DNA: TGCGCCAGCAGCCTCTCCGGGGGGGGGAACACTGAAGCTTTCTTT

clone size: -
V gene: TRBV5-1
D gene: TRBD2
J gene: TRBJ2-7
CDR3 protein: CASSPRPITSGASFYEQYF
CDR3 DNA: TGCGCCAGCAGCCCTCGACCCATAACTAGCGGTGCCTCCTTCTACGAGCAGTACTTC

clone size: -
V gene: TRBV29-1
D gene: -
J gene: TRBJ2-7
CDR3 protein: CSVEKGRGLEQYF
CDR3 DNA: TGCAGCGTTGAAAAGGGGCGGGGGCTCGAGCAGTACTTC

clone size: once
V gene: TRBV5-1
D gene: -
J gene: TRBJ2-5
CDR3 protein: CASGGDGGQETQYF
CDR3 DNA: TGCGCCAGCGGGGGAGACGGGGGACAAGAGACCCAGTACTTC

clone size: -
V gene: TRBV18
D gene: -
J gene: TRBJ1-5
CDR3 protein: CASSPALGQPQHF
CDR3 DNA: TGTGCCAGCTCCCCAGCTCTCGGTCAGCCCCAGCATTTT

clone size: -
V gene: TRBV7-2
D gene: -
J gene: TRBJ1-2
CDR3 protein: CASSLVGVTARGYTF
CDR3 DNA: TGTGCCAGCAGCTTAGTGGGCGTCACGGCACGGGGCTACACCTTC

clone size: -
V gene: TRBV9
D gene: TRBD2
J gene: TRBJ2-5
CDR3 protein: CASSVSGTSGRNQETQYF
CDR3 DNA: TGTGCCAGCAGCGTATCCGGGACTAGCGGGAGGAATCAAGAGACCCAGTACTTC

clone size: -
V gene: TRBV10-3
D gene: TRBD1
J gene: TRBJ1-5
CDR3 protein: CAISKTGGADNQPQHF
CDR3 DNA: TGTGCCATCAGCAAAACAGGGGGCGCGGACAATCAGCCCCAGCATTTT

clone size: -
V gene: TRBV7-9
D gene: TRBD2
J gene: TRBJ2-2
CDR3 protein: CASSLRWEGLSTGELFF
CDR3 DNA: TGTGCCAGCAGCTTAAGGTGGGAGGGCCTGTCCACCGGGGAGCTGTTTTTT

clone size: -
V gene: TRBV6-9
D gene: -
J gene: TRBJ1-1
CDR3 protein: CATRVGGTEAFF
CDR3 DNA: TGTGCCACCCGGGTTGGTGGCACTGAAGCTTTCTTT

clone size: once
V gene: TRBV27
D gene: TRBD1
J gene: TRBJ1-2
CDR3 protein: CASRRQGASYGYTF
CDR3 DNA: TGTGCCAGCAGGAGACAGGGGGCTTCCTATGGCTACACCTTC

clone size: -
V gene: TRBV7-2
D gene: TRBD2
J gene: TRBJ2-1
CDR3 protein: CASSFPSGYNEQFF
CDR3 DNA: TGTGCCAGCAGCTTCCCTAGCGGGTACAATGAGCAGTTCTTC

clone size: -
V gene: TRBV2
D gene: TRBD2
J gene: TRBJ2-7
CDR3 protein: CATSSGGSSYEQYF
CDR3 DNA: TGTGCCACTTCCTCGGGAGGGAGCTCCTACGAGCAGTACTTC

clone size: -
V gene: TRBV5-3
D gene: -
J gene: TRBJ2-7
CDR3 protein: CARRFPGLYEQYF
CDR3 DNA: TGTGCCAGAAGGTTTCCGGGACTTTACGAGCAGTACTTC

clone size: -
V gene: TRBV30
D gene: TRBD2
J gene: TRBJ2-3
CDR3 protein: CAWSVAGAGTDTQYF
CDR3 DNA: TGTGCCTGGAGTGTTGCGGGAGCGGGTACAGATACGCAGTATTTT

clone size: -
V gene: TRBV2
D gene: TRBD2
J gene: TRBJ2-1
CDR3 protein: CASRQTSGRINEQFF
CDR3 DNA: TGTGCCAGCAGACAGACTAGCGGGAGAATCAATGAGCAGTTCTTC

clone size: -
V gene: TRBV9
D gene: -
J gene: TRBJ2-2
CDR3 protein: CASSSPGIPGTGELFF
CDR3 DNA: TGTGCCAGCAGCTCTCCCGGAATTCCGGGCACCGGGGAGCTGTTTTTT

clone size: -
V gene: TRBV29-1
D gene: TRBD1
J gene: TRBJ2-1
CDR3 protein: CSVADRGYNEQFF
CDR3 DNA: TGCAGCGTTGCGGACAGGGGATACAATGAGCAGTTCTTC

clone size: -
V gene: TRBV11-3
D gene: TRBD1
J gene: TRBJ2-3
CDR3 protein: CASSPGQGAGADTQYF
CDR3 DNA: TGTGCCAGCAGCCCGGGACAGGGGGCAGGAGCAGATACGCAGTATTTT

clone size: -
V gene: TRBV4-1
D gene: TRBD2
J gene: TRBJ2-4
CDR3 protein: CASSQEGGWLASAKNIQYF
CDR3 DNA: TGCGCCAGCAGCCAAGAGGGGGGGTGGCTAGCTAGTGCCAAAAACATTCAGTACTTC

clone size: -
V gene: TRBV4-3
D gene: TRBD2
J gene: TRBJ2-7
CDR3 protein: CASSQDRSGSSEQYF
CDR3 DNA: TGCGCCAGCAGCCAAGACAGAAGCGGGAGCTCCGAGCAGTACTTC